The next 14 T cell receptor beta chains were all read from a single sample in a study of blood T cell repertoires in COVID-19. Sequenced by immunoSEQ multiplex PCR; TCRdb stores in-frame clones only, minus some. The sample carries a few hundred thousand clones, around 89% recorded once. Specimen: peripheral blood. The receptors originated from a man younger than 45 with acute or convalescent COVID-19.

The chain employs TRBV28 and TRBJ1-1; tentative D call: TRBD1 (5 bases). Trimming shortened V by 7 bases and J by 5 bases, and 14 bases separated the two germline ends. There are 13 residues in the CDR3. Germline lookup yields CDR1 MDHEN and CDR2 SYDVKM. For the CDR3, the DNA is TGTGCCAGCACAACAGGATGGGGAACTGAAGCTTTCTTT. It codes for CASTTGWGTEAFF.

The chain uses TRBV10-3 and TRBJ2-5, with 8 bases fitting TRBD2. CDR1 and CDR2 (germline): ENHRY, SYGVKD. The V and J ends lost 0 bases and 4 bases, in that order; junction bases with no gene match: 10. CDR3 length: 17 amino acids. In nucleotides, the CDR3 is TGTGCCATCAGTGAGTCTATAGCGGGGCCACCTGGAGAGACCCAGTACTTC. Translation: CAISESIAGPPGETQYF.

CDR3 sequence: CASAAGFGYEQYF. The CDR3 region has the DNA TGTGCCAGCGCAGCGGGATTTGGTTACGAGCAGTACTTC. The V gene is TRBV3-1 (or the pseudogene TRBV3-2), the J gene TRBJ2-7, with 7 bases aligning to TRBD2. The germline V gene has CDR1 LGHDT and CDR2 YNNKEL (reference sequence). V lost 8 bases to trimming and J lost 4 bases; unmatched junction nucleotides: 8. This CDR3 has 13 residues.

The chain has TRBV18 and TRBJ1-2, with a possible D match to TRBD1 (6 bases). This CDR3 is 14 amino acids long. V lost 3 bases and J 8 bases, leaving 16 bases between the germline ends. Germline-derived CDR1 and CDR2 are KGHSH and LQKENI. CDR3 DNA: TGTGCCAGCTCACCGGACAGCCTCGCCGGCGGCTACACCTTC. It is translated as CASSPDSLAGGYTF.

The chain couples TRBV9 to TRBJ2-3; the D gene is possibly TRBD2 (6 bases). The V end lost 4 bases, the J end lost 5 bases, and 20 bases lay between the germline ends. The CDR3 runs to 16 residues. CDR1 and CDR2 (germline): SGDLS, YYNGEE. The CDR3 region is CASSLGQRAWEDTQYF. For the CDR3, the DNA is TGTGCCAGCAGCTTAGGTCAGCGGGCCTGGGAAGATACGCAGTATTTT.

Of note for this clone: Compared with germline, one end of the junction differs, possibly owing to a read error. The V and J genes are TRBV5-1 and TRBJ1-4, with D perhaps TRBD1 (6 bases). The CDR3 totals 17 residues. Germline V lookup: CDR1 SGHRS, CDR2 YFSETQ. CDR3 protein: CASRLDSYPATNEKLFF. CDR3 nucleotide sequence: TGCGCCAGCAGATTGGACAGTTACCCTGCAACTAATGAAAAACTGTTTTTT.

The chain carries TRBV10-3 and TRBJ2-7; D gene uncertain. CDR3 length: 12 amino acids. Germline CDR1 is ENHRY and CDR2 is SYGVKD. The V end lost 3 bases, the J end lost 6 bases, and 9 bases lay between the germline ends. Here the CDR3 reads CAISDLSGEQYF. The CDR3 region has the DNA TGTGCCATCAGTGATTTGTCAGGCGAGCAGTACTTC.

This clone was recorded at least ten times. The chain links TRBV27 to TRBJ2-6; 9 nucleotides match TRBD2. The ends lost 0 bases at V and 2 bases at J; junction bases unmatched: 8. Germline V gene sequence: CDR1 MNHEY, CDR2 SMNVEV (reference sequence). This CDR3 comprises 19 residues. CDR3 DNA: TGTGCCAGCAGTTTATCCCCAGCGGGAGGTCTTACTGGGGCCAACGTCCTGACTTTC. Amino acids: CASSLSPAGGLTGANVLTF.

This chain joins TRBV11-3 and TRBJ2-2, with D perhaps matching TRBD2 (6 bases). V lost 7 bases and J 2 bases, leaving 14 bases between the germline ends. This CDR3 is built from 15 residues. Germline CDR1 SGHNT, CDR2 YENEEA. CDR3 sequence: CASMRGSGNTGELFF. CDR3 DNA: TGTGCCAGCATGCGAGGTAGCGGAAACACCGGGGAGCTGTTTTTT. Drawing the rest from reference TRBV11-3 and TRBJ2-2, the complete variable domain is EAGVVQSPRYKIIEKKQPVAFWCNPISGHNTLYWYLQNLGQGPELLIRYENEEAVDDSQLPKDRFSAERLKGVDSTLKIQPAELGDSAVYLCASMRGSGNTGELFFGEGSRLTVL.

The rearrangement joins TRBV19 to TRBJ1-6, with D tentatively TRBD1 (5 bases). The V gene's germline CDR1 is LNHDA and CDR2 SQIVND (reference sequence). The V end was cut by 3 bases, the J end by 9 bases, with 21 bases between. The CDR3 runs 17 residues. CDR3 loop: CASSIRQGAAPSSPLHF. The CDR3 coding sequence is TGTGCCAGTAGTATCCGACAAGGGGCTGCCCCCTCTTCACCCCTCCACTTT.

This sequence joins TRBV15 and TRBJ2-7; 7 nucleotides align to TRBD1. The V gene end was trimmed by 1 base and the J gene end by 3 bases; junction bases not matched to a gene: 3. This CDR3 has 14 amino acids. Per germline, CDR1 LNHNV and CDR2 YYDKDF (reference sequence). CDR3: CATSRGQGNYEQYF. In nucleotides, the CDR3 is TGTGCCACCAGCAGAGGACAGGGAAACTACGAGCAGTACTTC.

The rearrangement uses TRBV28 and TRBJ1-2, with D possibly TRBD1 on 5 matching bases. V was pared by 6 bases and J by 2 bases, with 13 bases between. Looked up from germline, CDR1 is MDHEN and CDR2 is SYDVKM. The CDR3 has 14 amino acids. DNA for the CDR3: TGTGCCAGCAGAACTCAGGGACTCAACTATGGCTACACCTTC. It codes for CASRTQGLNYGYTF.

This clone came up a few times. J is TRBJ1-2 and V is TRBV5-4, with 10 bases fitting TRBD1. There are 15 residues in the CDR3. CDR1 is SGHNT and CDR2 is YYREEE in the germline V gene (reference sequence). J was trimmed by 7 bases and V by 4 bases; bases with no gene match: 10. The CDR3 DNA is TGTGCCAGCAGCGTCCGGGACAGGGGTAGGGGTGGCTACACCTTC. Its protein product is CASSVRDRGRGGYTF. Full variable domain (remainder filled in from reference TRBV5-4 and TRBJ1-2): ETGVTQSPTHLIKTRGQQVTLRCSSQSGHNTVSWYQQALGQGPQFIFQYYREEENGRGNFPPRFSGLQFPNYSSELNVNALELDDSALYLCASSVRDRGRGGYTFGSGTRLTVV.

The chain couples TRBV3-1 (or the pseudogene TRBV3-2) to TRBJ1-2; 11 bases match TRBD1. Per the germline V gene, CDR1 is LGHDT and CDR2 is YNNKEL (reference sequence). The V gene end was trimmed by 1 base and the J gene end by 5 bases; junction bases not matched to a gene: 6. The CDR3 has 16 amino acids. The CDR3 DNA reads TGTGCCAGCAGCCAAGGGTCCGGACAGGGGGCGTATGGCTACACCTTC. Protein: CASSQGSGQGAYGYTF.